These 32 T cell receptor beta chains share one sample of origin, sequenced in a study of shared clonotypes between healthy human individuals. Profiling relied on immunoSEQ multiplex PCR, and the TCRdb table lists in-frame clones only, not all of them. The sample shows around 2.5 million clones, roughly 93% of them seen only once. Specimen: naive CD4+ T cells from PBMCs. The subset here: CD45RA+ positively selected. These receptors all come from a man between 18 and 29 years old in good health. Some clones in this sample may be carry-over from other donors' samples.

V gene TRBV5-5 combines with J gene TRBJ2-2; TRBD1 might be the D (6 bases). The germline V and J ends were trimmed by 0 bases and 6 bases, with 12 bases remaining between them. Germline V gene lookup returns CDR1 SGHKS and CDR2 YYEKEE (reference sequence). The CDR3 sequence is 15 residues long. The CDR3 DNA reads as TGTGCCAGCAGCTTGGCGGGGTCAGGGGCCGGGGAGCTGTTTTTT. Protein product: CASSLAGSGAGELFF.

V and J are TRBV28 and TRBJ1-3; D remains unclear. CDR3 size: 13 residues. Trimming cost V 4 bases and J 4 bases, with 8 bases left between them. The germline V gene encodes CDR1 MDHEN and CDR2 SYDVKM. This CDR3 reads CASSSLAGNTIYF. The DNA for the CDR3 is TGTGCCAGCAGTTCCCTGGCGGGAAACACCATATATTTT. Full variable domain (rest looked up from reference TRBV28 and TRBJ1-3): DVKVTQSSRYLVKRTGEKVFLECVQDMDHENMFWYRQDPGLGLRLIYFSYDVKMKEKGDIPEGYSVSREKKERFSLILESASTNQTSMYLCASSSLAGNTIYFGEGSWLTVV.

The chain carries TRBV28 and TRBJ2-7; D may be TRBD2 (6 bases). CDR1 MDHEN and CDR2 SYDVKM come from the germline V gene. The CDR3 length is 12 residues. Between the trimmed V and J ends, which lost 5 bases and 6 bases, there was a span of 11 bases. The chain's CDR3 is CASSQSRGEQYF. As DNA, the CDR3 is TGTGCCAGCAGTCAGTCGCGGGGCGAGCAGTACTTC.

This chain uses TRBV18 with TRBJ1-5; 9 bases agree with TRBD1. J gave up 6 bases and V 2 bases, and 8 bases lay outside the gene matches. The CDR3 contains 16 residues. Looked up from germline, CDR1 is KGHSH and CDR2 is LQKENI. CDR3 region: CASSPNAQGAGQPQHF. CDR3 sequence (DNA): TGTGCCAGCTCACCAAATGCACAGGGGGCTGGTCAGCCCCAGCATTTT.

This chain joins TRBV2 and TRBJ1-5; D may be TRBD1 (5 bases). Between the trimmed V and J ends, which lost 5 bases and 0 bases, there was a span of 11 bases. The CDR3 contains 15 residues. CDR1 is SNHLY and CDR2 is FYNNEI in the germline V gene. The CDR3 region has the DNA TGTGCCAGCAGTTACCAGGGTAATAGCAATCAGCCCCAGCATTTT. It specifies CASSYQGNSNQPQHF.

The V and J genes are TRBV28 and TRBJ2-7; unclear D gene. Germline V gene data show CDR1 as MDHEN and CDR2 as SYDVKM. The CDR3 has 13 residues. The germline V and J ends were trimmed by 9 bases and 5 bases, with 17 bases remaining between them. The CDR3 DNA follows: TGTGCCAGTCAGGACCGCCCCAAGAACGAGCAGTACTTC. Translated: CASQDRPKNEQYF.

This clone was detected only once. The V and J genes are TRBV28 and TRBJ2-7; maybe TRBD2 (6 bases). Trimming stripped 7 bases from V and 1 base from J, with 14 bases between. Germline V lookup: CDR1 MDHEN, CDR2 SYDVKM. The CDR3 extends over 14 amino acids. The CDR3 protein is CASNSGPLSYEQYF. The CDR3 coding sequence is TGTGCCAGCAATAGCGGCCCTTTATCCTACGAGCAGTACTTC.

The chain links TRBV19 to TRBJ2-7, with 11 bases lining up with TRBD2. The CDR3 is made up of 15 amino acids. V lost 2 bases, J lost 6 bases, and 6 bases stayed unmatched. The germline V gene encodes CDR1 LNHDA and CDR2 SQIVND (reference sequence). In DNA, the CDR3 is TGTGCCAGTAGTATATTTACTAGCGGGAGCGGCGAGCAGTACTTC. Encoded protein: CASSIFTSGSGEQYF. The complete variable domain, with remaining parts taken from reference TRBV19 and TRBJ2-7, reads DGGITQSPKYLFRKEGQNVTLSCEQNLNHDAMYWYRQDPGQGLRLIYYSQIVNDFQKGDIAEGYSVSREKKESFPLTVTSAQKNPTAFYLCASSIFTSGSGEQYFGPGTRLTVT.

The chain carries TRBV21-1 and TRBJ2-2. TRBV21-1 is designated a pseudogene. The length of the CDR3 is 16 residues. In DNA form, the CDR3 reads TGTGCCAGCAGGAAGTGGGGGGCATTTAACACCGGGGAGCTGTTTTTT. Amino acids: CASRKWGAFNTGELFF.

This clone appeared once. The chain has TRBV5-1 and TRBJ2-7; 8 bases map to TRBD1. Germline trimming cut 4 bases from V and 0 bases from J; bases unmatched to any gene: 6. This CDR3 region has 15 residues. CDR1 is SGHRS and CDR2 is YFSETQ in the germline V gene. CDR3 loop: CASSTIQGDSYEQYF. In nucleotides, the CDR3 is TGCGCCAGCAGCACCATACAGGGGGACTCCTACGAGCAGTACTTC.

This CDR3 is CASSIQGLAGDITGELFF. As DNA, the CDR3 is TGTGCCAGTAGTATTCAGGGACTAGCGGGAGATATCACCGGGGAGCTGTTTTTT. The chain uses TRBV19 and TRBJ2-2; 14 bases line up with TRBD2. The length of the CDR3 is 18 residues. The germline CDR1 and CDR2 sequences are LNHDA and SQIVND (reference sequence). J was trimmed by 4 bases and V by 3 bases; bases with no gene match: 7.

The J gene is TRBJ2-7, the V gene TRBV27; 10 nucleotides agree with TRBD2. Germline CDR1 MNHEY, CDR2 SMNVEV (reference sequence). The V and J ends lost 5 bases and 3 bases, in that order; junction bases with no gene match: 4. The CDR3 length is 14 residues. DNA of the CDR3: TGTGCCAGCAGTATCCGGACTAGCGGCTACGAGCAGTACTTC. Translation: CASSIRTSGYEQYF.

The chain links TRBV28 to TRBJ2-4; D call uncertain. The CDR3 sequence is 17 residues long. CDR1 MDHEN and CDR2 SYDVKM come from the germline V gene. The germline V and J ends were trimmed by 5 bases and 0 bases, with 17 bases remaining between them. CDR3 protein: CASSPIPIGQAKNIQYF. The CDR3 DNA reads TGTGCCAGCAGTCCTATCCCTATTGGGCAAGCCAAAAACATTCAGTACTTC.

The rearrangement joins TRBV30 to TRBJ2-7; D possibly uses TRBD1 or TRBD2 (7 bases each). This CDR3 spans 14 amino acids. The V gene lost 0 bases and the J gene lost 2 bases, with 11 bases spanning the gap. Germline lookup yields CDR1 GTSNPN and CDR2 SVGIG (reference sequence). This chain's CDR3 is CAWSVGRGPYEQYF. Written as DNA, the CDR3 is TGTGCCTGGAGTGTAGGGAGGGGGCCCTACGAGCAGTACTTC.

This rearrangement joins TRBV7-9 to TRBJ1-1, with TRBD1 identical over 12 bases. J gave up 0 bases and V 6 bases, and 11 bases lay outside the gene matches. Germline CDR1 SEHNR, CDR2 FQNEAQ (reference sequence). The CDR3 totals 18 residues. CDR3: CASRRGQGATLLNTEAFF. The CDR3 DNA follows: TGTGCCAGCAGGCGGGGACAGGGGGCGACCTTACTGAACACTGAAGCTTTCTTT.

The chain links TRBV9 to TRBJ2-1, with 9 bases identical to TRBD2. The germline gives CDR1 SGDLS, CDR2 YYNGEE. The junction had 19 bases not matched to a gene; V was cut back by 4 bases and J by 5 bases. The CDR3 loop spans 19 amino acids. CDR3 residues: CASSPAPRGSGRANNEQFF. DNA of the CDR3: TGTGCCAGCAGCCCAGCCCCCCGGGGTAGCGGGAGAGCCAACAATGAGCAGTTCTTC.

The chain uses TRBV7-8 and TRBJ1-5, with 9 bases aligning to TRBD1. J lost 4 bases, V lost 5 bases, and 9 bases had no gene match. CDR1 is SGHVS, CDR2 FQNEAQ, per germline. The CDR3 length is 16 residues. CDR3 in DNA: TGTGCCAGCAGCAAATGGGACAGGGAACTTAATCAGCCCCAGCATTTT. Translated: CASSKWDRELNQPQHF.

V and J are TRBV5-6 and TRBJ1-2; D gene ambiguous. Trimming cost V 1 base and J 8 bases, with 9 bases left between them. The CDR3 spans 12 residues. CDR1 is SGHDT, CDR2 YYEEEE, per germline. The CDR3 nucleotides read TGTGCCAGCAGCTTGTCCCTGCGGGGCTACACCTTC. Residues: CASSLSLRGYTF. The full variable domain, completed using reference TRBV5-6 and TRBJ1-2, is DAGVTQSPTHLIKTRGQQVTLRCSPKSGHDTVSWYQQALGQGPQFIFQYYEEEERQRGNFPDRFSGHQFPNYSSELNVNALLLGDSALYLCASSLSLRGYTFGSGTRLTVV.

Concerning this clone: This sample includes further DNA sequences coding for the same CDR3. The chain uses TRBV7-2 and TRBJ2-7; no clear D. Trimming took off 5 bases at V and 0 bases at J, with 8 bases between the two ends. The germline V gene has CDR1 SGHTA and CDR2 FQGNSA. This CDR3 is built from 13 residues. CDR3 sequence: CASSPTRSYEQYF. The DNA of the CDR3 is TGTGCCAGCAGCCCCACCCGCTCCTACGAGCAGTACTTC. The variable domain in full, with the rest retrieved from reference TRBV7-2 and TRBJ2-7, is GAGVSQSPSNKVTEKGKDVELRCDPISGHTALYWYRQSLGQGLEFLIYFQGNSAPDKSGLPSDRFSAERTGGSVSTLTIQRTQQEDSAVYLCASSPTRSYEQYFGPGTRLTVT.

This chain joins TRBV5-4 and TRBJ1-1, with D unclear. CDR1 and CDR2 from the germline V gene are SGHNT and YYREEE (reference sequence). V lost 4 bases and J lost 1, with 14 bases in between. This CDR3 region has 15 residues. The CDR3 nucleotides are TGTGCCAGCAGCGAAGTAAGGCCAGGGAACACTGAAGCTTTCTTT. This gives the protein CASSEVRPGNTEAFF.

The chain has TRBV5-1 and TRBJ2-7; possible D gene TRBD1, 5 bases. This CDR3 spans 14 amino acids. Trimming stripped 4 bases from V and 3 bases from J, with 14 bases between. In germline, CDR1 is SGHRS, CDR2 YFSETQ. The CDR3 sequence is CASSGAGQIYEQYF. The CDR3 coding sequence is TGCGCCAGCAGCGGGGCTGGGCAGATCTACGAGCAGTACTTC.

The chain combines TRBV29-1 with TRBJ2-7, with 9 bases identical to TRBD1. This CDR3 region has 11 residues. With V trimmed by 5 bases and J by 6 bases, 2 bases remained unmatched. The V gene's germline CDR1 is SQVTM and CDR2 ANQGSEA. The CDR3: CSVRTGVEQYF. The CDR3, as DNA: TGCAGCGTTAGGACAGGGGTCGAGCAGTACTTC.

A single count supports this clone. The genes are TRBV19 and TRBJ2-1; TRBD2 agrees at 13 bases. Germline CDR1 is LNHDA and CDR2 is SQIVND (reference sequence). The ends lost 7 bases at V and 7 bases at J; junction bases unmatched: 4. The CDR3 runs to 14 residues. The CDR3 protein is CASKTGLAGNEQFF. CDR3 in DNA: TGTGCCAGTAAGACGGGACTAGCGGGAAATGAGCAGTTCTTC. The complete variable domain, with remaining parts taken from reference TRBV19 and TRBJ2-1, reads DGGITQSPKYLFRKEGQNVTLSCEQNLNHDAMYWYRQDPGQGLRLIYYSQIVNDFQKGDIAEGYSVSREKKESFPLTVTSAQKNPTAFYLCASKTGLAGNEQFFGPGTRLTVL.

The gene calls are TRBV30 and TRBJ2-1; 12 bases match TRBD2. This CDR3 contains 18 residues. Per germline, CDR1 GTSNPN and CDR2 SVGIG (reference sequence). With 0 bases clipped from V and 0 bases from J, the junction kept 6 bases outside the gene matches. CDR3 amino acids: CAWSVLGLAGSSYNEQFF. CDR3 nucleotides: TGTGCCTGGAGTGTACTGGGACTAGCGGGTAGCTCCTACAATGAGCAGTTCTTC.

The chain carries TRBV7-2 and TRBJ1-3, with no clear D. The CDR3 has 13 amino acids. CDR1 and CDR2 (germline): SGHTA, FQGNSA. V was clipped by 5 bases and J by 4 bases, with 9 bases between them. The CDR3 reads CASSPARGNTIYF. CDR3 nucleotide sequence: TGTGCCAGCAGCCCCGCACGGGGAAACACCATATATTTT.

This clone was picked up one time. CDR3 residues: CASMRLGQGADTQYF. The CDR3 DNA sequence: TGTGCCAGTATGAGACTCGGGCAGGGTGCAGATACGCAGTATTTT. The V gene is TRBV19, the J gene TRBJ2-3; TRBD1 might be the D (5 bases). The CDR3 spans 15 residues. Trimming removed 7 bases at V and 4 bases at J, with 18 bases between. CDR1 is LNHDA, CDR2 SQIVND, per germline (reference sequence).

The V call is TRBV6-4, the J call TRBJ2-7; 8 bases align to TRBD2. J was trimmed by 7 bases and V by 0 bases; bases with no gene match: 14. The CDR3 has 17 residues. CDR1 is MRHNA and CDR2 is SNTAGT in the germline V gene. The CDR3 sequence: CASSDSSRVAGSGEQYF. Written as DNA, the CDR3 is TGTGCCAGCAGTGACTCGAGTCGGGTAGCGGGATCGGGTGAGCAGTACTTC.

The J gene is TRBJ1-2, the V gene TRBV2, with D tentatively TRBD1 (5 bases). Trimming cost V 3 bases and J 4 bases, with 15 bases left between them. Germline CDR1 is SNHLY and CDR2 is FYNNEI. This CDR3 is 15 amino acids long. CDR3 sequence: CASSDRAGKSYGYTF. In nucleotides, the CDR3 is TGTGCCAGCAGTGATCGGGCAGGGAAATCCTATGGCTACACCTTC.

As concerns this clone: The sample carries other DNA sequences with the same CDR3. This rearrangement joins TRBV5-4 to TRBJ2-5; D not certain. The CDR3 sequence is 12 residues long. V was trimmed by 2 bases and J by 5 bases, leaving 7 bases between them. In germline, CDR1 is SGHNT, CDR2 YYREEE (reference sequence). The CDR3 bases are TGTGCCAGCAGCTTAGGGCAGGAGACCCAGTACTTC. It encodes CASSLGQETQYF.

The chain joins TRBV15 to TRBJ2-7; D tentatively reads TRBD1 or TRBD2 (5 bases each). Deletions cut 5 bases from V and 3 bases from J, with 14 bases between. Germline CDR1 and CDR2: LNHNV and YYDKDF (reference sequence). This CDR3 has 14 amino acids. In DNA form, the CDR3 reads TGTGCCACCAGCGGCAGACTTGGGGGCTACGAGCAGTACTTC. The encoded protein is CATSGRLGGYEQYF.

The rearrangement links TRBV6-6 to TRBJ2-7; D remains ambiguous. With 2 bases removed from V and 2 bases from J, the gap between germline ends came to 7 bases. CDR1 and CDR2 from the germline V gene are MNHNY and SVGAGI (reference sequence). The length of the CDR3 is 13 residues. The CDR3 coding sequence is TGTGCCAGCAGTTACGGTGACACCTACGAGCAGTACTTC. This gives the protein CASSYGDTYEQYF.

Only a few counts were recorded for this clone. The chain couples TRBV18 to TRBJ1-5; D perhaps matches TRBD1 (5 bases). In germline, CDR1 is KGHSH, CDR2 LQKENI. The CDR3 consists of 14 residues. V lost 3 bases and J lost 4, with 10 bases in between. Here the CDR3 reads CASSPADRNQPQHF. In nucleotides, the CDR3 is TGTGCCAGCTCACCCGCCGACAGAAATCAGCCCCAGCATTTT.